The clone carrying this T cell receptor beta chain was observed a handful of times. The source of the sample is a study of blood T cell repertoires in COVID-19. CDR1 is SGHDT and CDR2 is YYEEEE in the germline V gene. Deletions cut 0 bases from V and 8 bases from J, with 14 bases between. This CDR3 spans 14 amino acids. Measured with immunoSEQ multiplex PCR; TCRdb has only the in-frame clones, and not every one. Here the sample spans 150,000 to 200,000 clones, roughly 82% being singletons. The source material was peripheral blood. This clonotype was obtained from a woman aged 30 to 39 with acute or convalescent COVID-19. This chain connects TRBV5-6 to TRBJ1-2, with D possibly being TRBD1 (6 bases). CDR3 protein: CASSLAQGTVGYTF. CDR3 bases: TGTGCCAGCAGCTTGGCCCAGGGGACGGTAGGCTACACCTTC.